The rows below give T cell receptor beta chains drawn from one sample of a study of T-cell reconstitution after alpha-beta-depleted transplantation in children. TCRdb analysed the PCR reads with MiXCR anew, one entry per CDR3 protein. The repertoire holds fewer than 500,000 distinct CDR3 sequences, with over 40% as singletons. Sequencing used PBMCs, obtained before TCRalphabeta/CD19-depleted stem cell transplant. These receptors all stem from a girl aged 2 to 9 with aplastic anemia, due to receive a stem cell transplant. CDR3s include the opening cysteine and the closing phenylalanine or tryptophan. Each record gives: J gene, V gene, D gene, clone size, CDR3 DNA, CDR3 protein. D genes are given only for firm matches. Size is omitted from some rows. Given values are once, few, many or a class for expanded clones.

j_gene: TRBJ2-5; v_gene: TRBV6-5; d_gene: .; abundance: .; CDR3nt: TGTGCCAGCAGTTTGGGGAGCCCTAGCAGCGAGACCCAGTACTTC; CDR3aa: CASSLGSPSSETQYF
j_gene: TRBJ2-3; v_gene: TRBV12-3/TRBV12-4; d_gene: TRBD2; abundance: .; CDR3nt: TGTGCCAGCAATCTTAGCGGGAGGGGGACAGATACGCAGTATTTT; CDR3aa: CASNLSGRGTDTQYF
j_gene: TRBJ2-7; v_gene: TRBV20-1; d_gene: TRBD2; abundance: .; CDR3nt: TGCAGTGCTAGGGGTTTGCGGGGGGGCCCCTACGAGCAGTACTTC; CDR3aa: CSARGLRGGPYEQYF
j_gene: TRBJ2-3; v_gene: TRBV10-1; d_gene: .; abundance: .; CDR3nt: TGCGCCAGCAGTGAAACAAGCACAGATACGCAGTATTTT; CDR3aa: CASSETSTDTQYF
j_gene: TRBJ2-1; v_gene: TRBV11-2; d_gene: .; abundance: .; CDR3nt: TGTGCCAGCAGCTTAATGGTAGGGTTGCCCTACAATGAGCAGTTCTTC; CDR3aa: CASSLMVGLPYNEQFF
j_gene: TRBJ2-6; v_gene: TRBV20-1; d_gene: .; abundance: few; CDR3nt: TGCAGTGCTAGAGAAGGGGCCCCCTCTGGGGCCAACGTCCTGACTTTC; CDR3aa: CSAREGAPSGANVLTF
j_gene: TRBJ1-5; v_gene: TRBV14; d_gene: .; abundance: few; CDR3nt: TGTGCCAGCAGCCCGGGGTTCGGCAATCAGCCCCAGCATTTT; CDR3aa: CASSPGFGNQPQHF
j_gene: TRBJ2-3; v_gene: TRBV7-2; d_gene: .; abundance: many; CDR3nt: TGTGCCAGCAGCCCCTATCTACGGACAGATACGCAGTATTTT; CDR3aa: CASSPYLRTDTQYF
j_gene: TRBJ2-1; v_gene: TRBV7-3; d_gene: TRBD2; abundance: .; CDR3nt: TGTGCCAGCAGCCCCCTTGGGACTAGCGGGGGGACTCGCAATGAGCAGTTCTTC; CDR3aa: CASSPLGTSGGTRNEQFF
j_gene: TRBJ2-1; v_gene: TRBV20-1; d_gene: .; abundance: .; CDR3nt: TGCAGTGCTTGGGCGGGGGCGGGGTCTGGGAATGAGCAGTTCTTC; CDR3aa: CSAWAGAGSGNEQFF